The 8 T cell receptor beta chains listed next were all sequenced from one sample in a study of T cell clonality in common variable immunodeficiency. Data came from immunoSEQ multiplex PCR; TCRdb stores just in-frame clones and leaves some out. This record lists fewer than 20,000 clones, none seen once only, and the top ten clones contain roughly 13%. For these TCRs, the target antigens are not known. Findings and limits, study-wide: Common variable immunodeficiency TCR beta sequences reportedly had fewer deletions and N-nucleotide insertions.

The sample taken for sequencing was peripheral blood mononuclear cells. These receptors all come from a human donor with common variable immunodeficiency.

This clone was detected a few times. The read gets to within 3 residues of the CDR3 end, and the germline J gene fills in the rest. The chain combines TRBV19 with TRBJ2-1; 13 nucleotides align to TRBD2. There are 16 residues in the CDR3. Germline V gene lookup returns CDR1 LNHDA and CDR2 SQIVND (reference sequence). Germline trimming cut 4 bases from V and 7 bases from J; bases unmatched to any gene: 7. This CDR3 reads CASSTQLAGGRNEQFF. Partial CDR3 DNA: TGTGCCAGTAGTACCCAACTAGCGGGGGGGCGGAATGAG.

This clone appeared many times. The read ends 3 residues before the CDR3 terminus; that terminus is restored from the germline J gene. The chain carries TRBV3-1 (or the pseudogene TRBV3-2) and TRBJ2-7; 8 nucleotides align to TRBD1. CDR1 and CDR2 from the germline V gene are LGHDT and YNNKEL (reference sequence). This CDR3 comprises 14 residues. With V trimmed by 6 bases and J by 3 bases, 7 bases remained unmatched. CDR3 DNA, as far as it was read: TGTGCCAGCAGGCGGACAGGGAGCGACTACGAG. This sequence encodes CASRRTGSDYE. The whole CDR3 protein reads CASRRTGSDYEQYF.

For this clone: The missing CDR3 end, 3 residues past where the read stops, is filled in from the germline J gene. The V call is TRBV7-2, the J call TRBJ2-1; 12 nucleotides line up with TRBD2. Trimming took 0 bases from V and 8 from J; bases not matched to a gene: 5. Germline V lookup: CDR1 SGHTA, CDR2 FQGNSA. CDR3 length: 16 residues. The CDR3 spells CASSLASSGGAYEQFF. CDR3 DNA, as far as it was read: TGTGCCAGCAGCTTAGCGTCTAGCGGGGGGGCCTATGAG.

This clone was seen more than once but under ten times. The read finishes 3 residues shy of the CDR3 end, and the germline J gene is used to complete it. The chain joins TRBV2 to TRBJ1-5; D ambiguous. Trimming cost V 10 bases and J 5 bases, with 15 bases left between them. In germline, CDR1 is SNHLY, CDR2 FYNNEI. This CDR3 spans 13 amino acids. The sequenced part of the CDR3 DNA is TGTGCCACCAACCTCGGCCGGGATCAGCCC. Its protein is CATNLGRDQP. The whole CDR3 protein reads CATNLGRDQPQHF.

CDR3 DNA (partial): TGTGCCTGGAGTGTGAAGGCCGGGTCCGGGGAG. Translating it yields CAWSVKAGSGE. From start to end, the CDR3 is CAWSVKAGSGELFF. This rearrangement joins TRBV30 to TRBJ2-2; D uncertain. Read coverage stops 3 residues before the CDR3 terminus; the germline J gene supplies the remainder. The CDR3 contains 14 residues. Between the trimmed V and J ends, which lost 0 bases and 6 bases, there was a span of 11 bases. CDR1 and CDR2 (germline): GTSNPN, SVGIG (reference sequence). The whole variable domain, remainder taken from reference TRBV30 and TRBJ2-2, is SQTIHQWPATLVQPVGSPLSLECTVEGTSNPNLYWYRQAAGRGLQLLFYSVGIGQISSEVPQNLSASRPQDRQFILSSKKLLLSDSGFYLCAWSVKAGSGELFFGEGSRLTVL.

A remark on this clone: The read terminates 3 residues before the CDR3 end, so the remaining end is supplied by the germline J gene. The V and J genes are TRBV19 and TRBJ1-5; 10 nucleotides match TRBD1. This CDR3 region has 18 residues. Per germline, CDR1 LNHDA and CDR2 SQIVND (reference sequence). Trimming at V came to 6 bases and at J to 1 base, leaving 12 bases not matched to a gene. CDR3 DNA (partial): TGTGCCAGTAGCCGCCGGGACAGGGGAGTTGTAAGCAATCAGCCC. This translates into CASSRRDRGVVSNQP. The full CDR3 is CASSRRDRGVVSNQPQHF.

A few counts support this clone. Read data end 3 residues before the CDR3 end; the end is taken from the germline J gene. The rearrangement joins TRBV18 to TRBJ1-2; 7 bases align to TRBD1. This CDR3 is 15 amino acids long. The germline CDR1 and CDR2 sequences are KGHSH and LQKENI. CDR3 protein: CASSSDLTGERGYTF. Incomplete CDR3 DNA: TGTGCCAGCTCCTCGGACCTTACAGGGGAGCGCGGC. The complete variable domain, with remaining parts taken from reference TRBV18 and TRBJ1-2, reads NAGVMQNPRHLVRRRGQEARLRCSPMKGHSHVYWYRQLPEEGLKFMVYLQKENIIDESGMPKERFSAEFPKEGPSILRIQQVVRGDSAAYFCASSSDLTGERGYTFGSGTRLTVV.

This clone has a handful of counts. The CDR3 extends 3 residues past the end of the read, so its final part is completed from the germline J gene. The V gene is TRBV7-2, the J gene TRBJ1-2; a weak D match, TRBD1 (6 bases). Trimming stripped 5 bases from V and 6 bases from J, with 16 bases between. The germline CDR1 and CDR2 sequences are SGHTA and FQGNSA. This CDR3 has 14 amino acids. The DNA read from the CDR3 is TGTGCCAGCAGCCCATGGGGGCAGGGGAATGGC. Protein product: CASSPWGQGNG. The complete CDR3 sequence is CASSPWGQGNGYTF. The full variable domain, completed using reference TRBV7-2 and TRBJ1-2, is GAGVSQSPSNKVTEKGKDVELRCDPISGHTALYWYRQSLGQGLEFLIYFQGNSAPDKSGLPSDRFSAERTGGSVSTLTIQRTQQEDSAVYLCASSPWGQGNGYTFGSGTRLTVV.